The present TCR beta chain was sequenced within a study of neurological immune-mediated disorders. V lost 1 base to trimming and J lost 8 bases, with 10 bases between them. The CDR3 is 13 residues long. CDR1 SGHKS and CDR2 YYEKEE come from the germline V gene (reference sequence). In this sample, this clonotype turned up a few times. Its specificity is not known. The time point: longitudinal time-point 2. TCRdb re-called the 5' RACE reads with MiXCR, one entry per CDR3 protein. The sample consists of around 49,000 distinct CDR3 sequences, 13% of them appearing once. Whole-study findings and limits: Expanded clones shared no CDR3 amino acid sequences across subjects, suggesting private repertoires in all groups.

The TCR comes from a male donor with HTLV-1-associated myelopathy (HAM/TSP). Sequenced input: PBMCs. The gene calls are TRBV5-5 and TRBJ1-3; D is ambiguous. CDR3 DNA: TGTGCCAGCAGCTTGCAGCCTGCGGACACCATATATTTT. Translating it yields CASSLQPADTIYF.